Shown below are 29 T cell receptor beta chains from a single sample sequenced in a study of blood T cell repertoires in COVID-19. Assay: immunoSEQ multiplex PCR; the TCRdb copy retains only in-frame clones and omits some. The table lists 250,000 to 400,000 clones, approximately 89% of them singletons. Material: peripheral blood. These receptors all come from a young woman with COVID-19, enrolled during active disease.

A word on this clone: The same CDR3 is also encoded by other DNA sequences in this sample. The gene calls are TRBV18 and TRBJ1-5; 7 bases align to TRBD1. J lost 4 bases, V lost 6 bases, and 3 bases had no gene match. This CDR3 has 13 amino acids. CDR1 and CDR2 from the germline V gene are KGHSH and LQKENI. This CDR3 reads CASSPGQNQPQHF. CDR3 coding DNA: TGTGCCAGCTCCCCGGGACAGAATCAGCCCCAGCATTTT. Variable domain in full (rest from reference TRBV18 and TRBJ1-5): NAGVMQNPRHLVRRRGQEARLRCSPMKGHSHVYWYRQLPEEGLKFMVYLQKENIIDESGMPKERFSAEFPKEGPSILRIQQVVRGDSAAYFCASSPGQNQPQHFGDGTRLSIL.

DNA for the CDR3: TGTGCCAGCAGTTTAGCAGGAAGTAATTCACCCCTCCACTTT. Translated: CASSLAGSNSPLHF. J is TRBJ1-6 and V is TRBV28; D not certain. Germline-derived CDR1 and CDR2 are MDHEN and SYDVKM. This CDR3 is built from 14 residues. The V end lost 2 bases, the J end lost 6 bases, and 8 bases lay between the germline ends.

The chain joins TRBV6-2 or TRBV6-3 to TRBJ2-2; 7 bases line up with TRBD1. This CDR3 region has 17 residues. The germline gives CDR1 MNHEY, CDR2 SVGEGT. The J segment lost 1 base and the V segment lost 4 bases, leaving 9 bases of the junction unmatched. This CDR3 is CASSSTTGALNTGELFF. The CDR3 nucleotides read TGTGCCAGCAGTTCCACAACAGGGGCCCTGAACACCGGGGAGCTGTTTTTT.

This clone was detected only once. The rearrangement uses TRBV6-5 and TRBJ2-2; D is perhaps TRBD2 (6 bases). The CDR3 length is 15 residues. Germline assignment: CDR1 MNHEY and CDR2 SVGAGI. V dropped 6 bases and J dropped 7 bases, with 18 bases sitting between them. The CDR3 protein is CASSPGDSFNGELFF. CDR3 bases: TGTGCCAGCAGCCCCGGGGACTCCTTTAACGGGGAGCTGTTTTTT.

This chain connects TRBV7-2 to TRBJ2-3, with TRBD2 matching over 8 bases. J lost 2 bases, V lost 4 bases, and 8 bases had no gene match. The CDR3 consists of 16 residues. Germline-derived CDR1 and CDR2 are SGHTA and FQGNSA. As DNA, the CDR3 is TGTGCCAGCAGCTCCCCAGCGGGGGCCCACACAGATACGCAGTATTTT. Translation gives CASSSPAGAHTDTQYF. Combining the CDR3 with reference TRBV7-2 and TRBJ2-3 gives the whole variable domain GAGVSQSPSNKVTEKGKDVELRCDPISGHTALYWYRQSLGQGLEFLIYFQGNSAPDKSGLPSDRFSAERTGGSVSTLTIQRTQQEDSAVYLCASSSPAGAHTDTQYFGPGTRLTVL.

The chain couples TRBV6-6 to TRBJ1-2; weak D call: TRBD1 (5 bases). Between the trimmed V and J ends, which lost 8 bases and 2 bases, there was a span of 12 bases. The CDR3 covers 13 residues. Germline loops: CDR1 MNHNY, CDR2 SVGAGI (reference sequence). CDR3 loop: CASGGALNYGYTF. Here the CDR3 DNA reads TGTGCCAGCGGAGGGGCTCTAAACTATGGCTACACCTTC.

J is TRBJ2-1 and V is TRBV3-1 (or the pseudogene TRBV3-2); TRBD2 matches 13 bases. The CDR3 contains 15 residues. The J segment lost 8 bases and the V segment lost 1 base, leaving 2 bases of the junction unmatched. Germline assignment: CDR1 LGHDT and CDR2 YNNKEL (reference sequence). CDR3 sequence: CASSQAGLAGYEQFF. The CDR3 bases are TGTGCCAGCAGCCAAGCGGGACTAGCGGGATATGAGCAGTTCTTC.

V is TRBV19 and J is TRBJ2-1, with D possibly TRBD2 on 7 matching bases. Looked up from germline, CDR1 is LNHDA and CDR2 is SQIVND (reference sequence). Between the trimmed V and J ends, which lost 9 bases and 1 base, there was a span of 16 bases. The CDR3 consists of 15 residues. CDR3 sequence reads: CASNPGGLSYNEQFF. The CDR3 region has the DNA TGTGCCAGCAATCCGGGGGGCCTATCCTACAATGAGCAGTTCTTC.

J is TRBJ2-5 and V is TRBV27, with a possible D match to TRBD1 (7 bases). Germline V gives CDR1 MNHEY, CDR2 SMNVEV (reference sequence). The CDR3 is made up of 17 amino acids. V dropped 2 bases and J dropped 3 bases, with 19 bases sitting between them. CDR3 sequence: CASSLLRGGGGEETQYF. The DNA for the CDR3 is TGTGCCAGCAGTTTACTGCGGGGCGGAGGGGGCGAAGAGACCCAGTACTTC.

Ten or more counts support this clone. The chain carries TRBV7-2 and TRBJ1-6, with 7 bases matching TRBD1. This CDR3 contains 15 residues. Per germline, CDR1 SGHTA and CDR2 FQGNSA. The V segment lost 4 bases and the J segment 7 bases; nucleotides outside the gene matches: 7. CDR3 region: CASSYSGTENSPLHF. The DNA for the CDR3 is TGTGCCAGCAGCTACTCCGGGACAGAGAATTCACCCCTCCACTTT. The whole variable domain, remainder taken from reference TRBV7-2 and TRBJ1-6, is GAGVSQSPSNKVTEKGKDVELRCDPISGHTALYWYRQSLGQGLEFLIYFQGNSAPDKSGLPSDRFSAERTGGSVSTLTIQRTQQEDSAVYLCASSYSGTENSPLHFGNGTRLTVT.

The chain carries TRBV3-1 (or the pseudogene TRBV3-2) and TRBJ1-2, with D hard to call. Trimming shortened V by 0 bases and J by 5 bases, and 19 bases separated the two germline ends. There are 17 residues in the CDR3. CDR1 LGHDT and CDR2 YNNKEL come from the germline V gene (reference sequence). For the CDR3, the DNA is TGTGCCAGCAGCCAAGATCATTCGGCTCCCGAGGAGTATGGCTACACCTTC. The encoded protein is CASSQDHSAPEEYGYTF.

The chain uses TRBV6-6 and TRBJ2-2; the match to TRBD1 covers 7 bases. CDR3 size: 15 residues. V shed 4 bases and J 4 bases; nucleotides not matched to a gene: 6. Germline V gene data show CDR1 as MNHNY and CDR2 as SVGAGI (reference sequence). Here the CDR3 reads CASSLRQGGTGELFF. The CDR3 DNA sequence: TGTGCCAGCAGTTTAAGACAGGGTGGCACCGGGGAGCTGTTTTTT.

The CDR3 DNA sequence: TGTGCCAGCCGGGTGGTCACTGAAGCTTTCTTT. Translating it yields CASRVVTEAFF. The chain has TRBV12-3 or TRBV12-4 and TRBJ1-1; D gene uncertain. V lost 8 bases and J lost 4, with 8 bases in between. The length of the CDR3 is 11 residues.

The CDR3 here is CSARGRPQHF. The DNA of the CDR3 is TGCAGTGCTAGGGGGCGGCCCCAGCATTTT. The chain joins TRBV20-1 to TRBJ1-5; a possible D gene is TRBD1 (5 bases). From germline, CDR1 is DFQATT and CDR2 SNEGSKA (reference sequence). The CDR3 has 10 residues. V dropped 3 bases and J dropped 9 bases, with 6 bases sitting between them.

The CDR3 region is CASSLGQPGDTQYF. Here the CDR3 DNA reads TGTGCCAGCAGCCTTGGACAGCCTGGGGATACGCAGTATTTT. The chain carries TRBV3-1 (or the pseudogene TRBV3-2) and TRBJ2-3; maybe TRBD1 (6 bases). Trimming cost V 4 bases and J 6 bases, with 14 bases left between them. Germline CDR1 is LGHDT and CDR2 is YNNKEL (reference sequence). The length of the CDR3 is 14 residues.

The chain combines TRBV6-6 with TRBJ2-7; TRBD2 matches 7 bases. Germline V CDR1 and CDR2: MNHNY, SVGAGI (reference sequence). V trimming: 6 bases; J trimming: 6 bases; junction bases outside the gene matches: 8. The CDR3 contains 13 residues. The CDR3 spells CASSWEGFREQYV. The CDR3 DNA reads as TGTGCCAGCAGCTGGGAGGGGTTCCGCGAGCAGTACGTC.

This rearrangement joins TRBV4-2 to TRBJ2-5; 7 bases are a match to TRBD2. The J segment lost 5 bases and the V segment lost 4 bases, leaving 13 bases of the junction unmatched. This CDR3 has 16 amino acids. The germline V gene has CDR1 LGHNA and CDR2 YNFKEQ. CDR3 amino acids: CASSLGGRVAGETQYF. The CDR3 DNA follows: TGTGCCAGCAGCCTCGGAGGGAGGGTAGCTGGGGAGACCCAGTACTTC.

The J gene is TRBJ2-5, the V gene TRBV24-1; 10 nucleotides agree with TRBD1. Germline V gives CDR1 KGHDR, CDR2 SFDVKD. This CDR3 comprises 15 residues. Unmatched junction bases numbered 8, after V lost 4 bases and J lost 7 bases. Here the CDR3 reads CATSDPGQGKRTQYF. For the CDR3, the DNA is TGTGCCACCAGTGACCCGGGACAGGGGAAGAGGACCCAGTACTTC.

The chain combines TRBV6-5 with TRBJ1-2; 8 bases align to TRBD1. Germline assignment: CDR1 MNHEY and CDR2 SVGAGI. The V and J ends lost 7 bases and 2 bases, in that order; junction bases with no gene match: 9. The CDR3 runs 15 residues. For the CDR3, the DNA is TGTGCCAGCAAGATGACAGGGGAAGGGAACTATGGCTACACCTTC. Amino acids: CASKMTGEGNYGYTF.

The chain is built from TRBV28 and TRBJ2-3; perhaps TRBD1 as D (6 bases). Trimming stripped 3 bases from V and 5 bases from J, with 9 bases between. This CDR3 has 13 residues. Looked up from germline, CDR1 is MDHEN and CDR2 is SYDVKM. CDR3 DNA: TGTGCCAGCAGTTTCGACAGGTTAGATACGCAGTATTTT. Amino acid sequence: CASSFDRLDTQYF.

The V call is TRBV5-1, the J call TRBJ1-2; 11 positions match TRBD1. The CDR3 has 16 amino acids. With 4 bases clipped from V and 5 bases from J, the junction kept 10 bases outside the gene matches. Germline loops: CDR1 SGHRS, CDR2 YFSETQ. CDR3 region: CASSPDRGPRGYGYTF. Written as DNA, the CDR3 is TGCGCCAGCAGCCCGGACAGGGGGCCTCGTGGTTATGGCTACACCTTC.

This rearrangement joins TRBV19 to TRBJ1-4; TRBD1 might be the D (6 bases). From germline, CDR1 is LNHDA and CDR2 SQIVND (reference sequence). This CDR3 is 14 amino acids long. With 3 bases removed from V and 8 bases from J, the gap between germline ends came to 13 bases. CDR3 sequence: CASSIAGAGEKLFF. The CDR3, as DNA: TGTGCCAGTAGTATTGCGGGGGCTGGGGAAAAACTGTTTTTT.

The chain recombines TRBV14 with TRBJ2-7, with D perhaps matching TRBD1 (6 bases). Germline CDR1 is SGHDN and CDR2 is FVKESK. CDR3 length: 14 amino acids. Trimming removed 5 bases from V and 0 bases from J, with 11 bases in between. The CDR3 region has the DNA TGTGCCAGCAGCGACCTACAGGGCTCCTACGAGCAGTACTTC. Protein sequence: CASSDLQGSYEQYF. Using reference TRBV14 and TRBJ2-7 for the parts outside the CDR3, the full variable domain is EAGVTQFPSHSVIEKGQTVTLRCDPISGHDNLYWYRRVMGKEIKFLLHFVKESKQDESGMPNNRFLAERTGGTYSTLKVQPAELEDSGVYFCASSDLQGSYEQYFGPGTRLTVT.

The chain employs TRBV6-5 and TRBJ1-2; TRBD1 is a possible D gene (5 bases). CDR1 is MNHEY and CDR2 is SVGAGI in the germline V gene. Trimming cost V 3 bases and J 7 bases, with 15 bases left between them. The CDR3 runs to 14 residues. CDR3 nucleotides: TGTGCCAGCAGTTATCAGGGTATGGTTAGTGGCTACACCTTC. Residues: CASSYQGMVSGYTF.

J is TRBJ1-4 and V is TRBV11-2, with D possibly being TRBD1 (5 bases). Trimming left V 5 bases short and J 8 bases short, with 18 bases between. The CDR3 covers 15 residues. CDR1 is SGHAT, CDR2 FQNNGV, per germline. CDR3 amino acids: CASSPREGRVEKLFF. The CDR3 coding sequence is TGTGCCAGCAGCCCCCGTGAAGGCAGGGTGGAAAAACTGTTTTTT.

The rearrangement joins TRBV2 to TRBJ1-2; no firm D call. Trimming took off 4 bases at V and 6 bases at J, with 12 bases between the two ends. Germline-derived CDR1 and CDR2 are SNHLY and FYNNEI. The CDR3 spans 13 residues. The CDR3 DNA sequence: TGTGCCAGCAGTGTCGGCAGGTTGGATGGCTACACCTTC. This translates into CASSVGRLDGYTF.

This clone was recorded only once. The DNA of the CDR3 is TGTGCCAGCAGCACACAGGTCTACAATGAGCAGTTCTTC. Translated, it gives CASSTQVYNEQFF. The chain combines TRBV7-2 with TRBJ2-1; D is perhaps TRBD1 (5 bases). The germline CDR1 and CDR2 sequences are SGHTA and FQGNSA. The germline V and J ends were trimmed by 5 bases and 3 bases, with 8 bases remaining between them. The CDR3 loop spans 13 amino acids.

The chain combines TRBV6-5 with TRBJ1-5, with TRBD1 as a possible D gene (5 bases). This CDR3 is 12 amino acids long. Germline V gives CDR1 MNHEY, CDR2 SVGAGI. V dropped 9 bases and J dropped 7 bases, with 13 bases sitting between them. In nucleotides, the CDR3 is TGTGCCAGGACAGAGGCAAACCAGCCCCAGCATTTT. Its protein product is CARTEANQPQHF.

The sample holds a few counts of this clone. This chain links TRBV2 with TRBJ1-6, with TRBD1 identical over 7 bases. V trimming: 6 bases; J trimming: 6 bases; junction bases outside the gene matches: 8. Germline V lookup: CDR1 SNHLY, CDR2 FYNNEI. CDR3 size: 15 residues. This CDR3 is CASRLGTVSNSPLHF. The DNA for the CDR3 is TGTGCCAGCAGGTTGGGGACAGTGTCTAATTCACCCCTCCACTTT.